The TCR beta chain under discussion was sequenced for a study of cytomegalovirus exposure and HLA in healthy donors (dated by TCRdb to 2015 to 2018). Background on the whole study: An earlier analysis of some 600 of the donors reported 276 Gb of sequence data and about 120 million unique TCR beta sequences obtained from some 200 million T cells. Every repertoire in the discovery cohort had been generated on one and the same sequencing platform. Besides the first cohort of about 730 subjects, a separate validation cohort made up of over 95 different subjects was used. An early release covering roughly 600 HLA-typed donors comprised approximately 290 gigabases of sequencing data and 65 million to 100 million unique TCR sequences. Among about 370 genotyped donors of the cohort, an average of around 220,000 unique TCR beta nucleotide sequences was sequenced per donor, of which about 19% were non-productive. Of the 300 to 450 genotyped donors, roughly 76% were placed in the genetic ancestry cluster associated with self-reported Caucasian donors. HLA typing included class I and class II loci at four-digit resolution. The T cell repertoires of some 670 subjects were profiled by immunosequencing and related to cytomegalovirus serostatus. An earlier analysis of fewer than 700 of the donors applied high-throughput TCR beta sequencing to assess whether each TCR beta V gene segment acted as functional or pseudogenic. In the later analysis, no new phenotypic data were used to find candidate immune exposures; instead, reliance was placed on TCR beta sequences and their occurrence across donors. Five DR-DQ haplotypes were treated as single units for association and clustering because of strong linkage in the cohort. Alongside the repertoire data, information on donor age, sex, ethnicity and CMV serostatus was compiled. In a later analysis, previously published TCR beta repertoires from several hundred donors were re-analyzed and high-resolution HLA genotyping was added so that TCR occurrence patterns could be studied. To predict cytomegalovirus infection status, the study brought together high-throughput TCR immunosequencing, statistical association of individual TCRs with disease status, and machine learning. In a later genetic analysis, genome-wide SNP genotypes for about three fifths of the roughly 670 donors were used, and that subset was treated as a discovery cohort. The number of donors typed differed by locus, with roughly 629-640 for A, B, C, DRB1 and DQB1, around 500 for DQA1, over 600 for DPA1, and 400 to 490 for DPB1. The study was designed to test whether signatures of past pathogen exposure could be identified by cataloging public T cell receptors. The investigation overall reported the following: The sequencing pipeline was judged likely to have produced a cluster of highly shared sequence variants as a technical artifact. Specific HLA alleles were associated with 15,000 to 20,000 TCR beta sequences at a false discovery rate of 0.05 in a later analysis. The authors suggested that the approach could potentially be extended to other disease states and immunological phenotypes. The cohort was sequenced for TCR beta chains only, and without alpha or paired-chain data the features that could be detected were limited. Correlated functional status among segregating V segments might be attributable to linkage disequilibrium, but an unknown experimental factor could not be ruled out. A later genetic analysis reported fewer N-insertions in productive TCRs among donors in an Asian-associated ancestry cluster than the roughly 700-donor mean. Most TCR sequences were seen in very few donors, while some public TCRs were found in many individuals. A later genetic analysis associated a missense DCLRE1C variant with V-gene and J-gene trimming of TCR beta chains, and an independent cohort replicated the association. Because some donors lacked HLA typing at each locus, the association tests relied only on the typed subset. According to a later analysis, most CMV-associated TCR beta chains appeared to be HLA-restricted, and the HLA associations seemed to be driven largely by CMV exposure. Some 16 rarely observed V segments, including chromosome 9 orphons, were excluded from the earlier analysis of approximately 500 of the donors because counts were too low. Some IMGT-functional V segments, including TRBV6-2 and TRBV6-3, could not be distinguished by the 87-base-pair reads and were therefore excluded. The classifier was reported to diagnose cytomegalovirus status with high specificity and sensitivity in both the original and validation cohorts. According to a later analysis, parvovirus B19, influenza, CMV and Epstein-Barr virus appeared linked to several top co-occurrence clusters. Broadly in line with IMGT annotations, most TCR beta V segments showed up in productive rearrangements about 87% or about 30% of the time in an earlier analysis of under 700 of the donors. In vitro tests confirmed that three of the cytomegalovirus-associated TCR beta chains recognize cytomegalovirus antigens. Presence/absence analyses assumed roughly uniform sequencing depth across donors, an assumption that may not hold. In the study, some 180 TCR beta chains were listed as associated with cytomegalovirus. A further reported finding was that TCR beta sequences accurately predicted the HLA-A and HLA-B alleles for most subjects in the first cohort. When HLA alleles, especially DR and DQ, strongly co-occurred, TCR associations were difficult to assign to individual alleles. In a later analysis, HLA-associated TCR beta chains showed more clonal expansion and lower generation probabilities than non-associated chains that were equally common. For the cohort, immune exposure information was limited to CMV serostatus. In a later analysis, the rate of TCR association differed among HLA loci, with DRB1 alleles having the most associated TCRs and HLA-C alleles having the fewest.

Counted from cysteine to phenylalanine, this CDR3 has 15 amino acids. Here the CDR3 DNA is all that survives: 45 bases in frame from base 1. From the germline V gene, CDR1 is SGHRS and CDR2 is YFSETQ. About this clone itself: Its antigen is still unknown. Within one base of it there is no much larger clone, and no base qualities were kept.

The library was made by the immunoSEQ multiplex PCR assay. For the multiplex PCR, a mixture combining 60 forward primers for TCR Vbeta segments and 13 reverse primers for TCR Jbeta segments was used. Amplification of the CDR3 region of rearranged TCR beta genes was performed with a multiplex PCR assay on genomic DNA. On the Illumina HiSeq System, the amplified TCR beta libraries were sequenced as 87-base-pair reads. The published analysis was carried out like this. Across the 500 to 700 repertoires, a later analysis counted some 81 million unique TCR beta chains, 9.5 million to 13 million of which were shared by at least two donors. To remove PCR and sequencing errors, raw reads were error-corrected and collapsed into unique sequences using a nearest-neighbor algorithm that merged closely related sequences. CDR3 sequences were aligned to IMGT reference sequences to assign V, D and J gene segments. For a sequence to be retained, at least a six-nucleotide match to both a V gene segment and a J gene segment was required. A rearrangement counted as productive if the CDR3 had no stop codons and remained in frame with V and J, and every other rearrangement counted as non-productive. Following IMGT convention, CDR3 was defined as the stretch from the second conserved V-encoded cysteine up to the conserved J-encoded phenylalanine. In an earlier analysis of just under 600 of the donors, sequences lacking an unambiguous match to a single V gene segment were excluded. An earlier analysis of a few hundred of the donors called V segments functional above 56.7% productive rearrangements and segregating when the between-donor standard deviation exceeded 5%. To diagnose cytomegalovirus status from the catalog of TCR beta chain sequences, a statistical classification framework was built. V and J gene assignment, in a later analysis, came from comparing TCR nucleotide sequences with IMGT/GENE-DB human TR gene sequences. Using the TCRdist pipeline, a later analysis assigned CDR3 sequences along with most-parsimonious VDJ recombination scenarios. A later analysis defined each TCR beta chain by its CDR3 amino acid sequence plus V-gene family, and excluded reads lacking a unique V-gene family. A later analysis removed 600 or so highly shared, low-generation-probability nucleotide sequences to deal with suspected cross-contamination and a sequencing artifact. In a later analysis, a clonal expansion index for each public chain was calculated from normalized within-repertoire ranks of inferred template counts. In a later analysis, generation probabilities were computed with a VDJ recombination model fitted to out-of-frame rearrangements, and the resulting probabilities were checked against IGoR. Hypergeometric tests were used in a later analysis to score TCR-TCR, TCR-HLA and TCR-CMV co-occurrence, with a repertoire-size bias correction applied to the TCR pairs. To estimate false discovery rates, a later analysis permuted the HLA or CMV assignments 20 times. In a later analysis, co-occurring TCRs were grouped using DBSCAN, and TCRdist sequence similarity was added for clustering within HLA-allele-positive subsets. Co-occurrence clustering excluded repertoires with fewer than 30,000 or more than 120,000 public chains, plus five with anomalous nucleotide sharing. TCRdb mirrors the immuneACCESS table, restricted to in-frame sequences. Some clones are absent from its copies; in checked studies, under half trace to an unresolved V gene, and the reason for the others is unknown. V and J calls and clone size are those listed in that table; D and trimming were worked out from the DNA. A total of over 200,000 clones appear in this sample, about 70% of them only once. The ten largest make up 1.8% of the sample.

The cohort comprised around 700 healthy bone marrow donors. At the time of sampling, all cohort members were nominally healthy, though unrecorded immune exposures were likely present. The donor tested CMV seronegative, placing the donor among the 350 to 400 seronegative members of the cohort. Each donor provided a peripheral blood sample, and peripheral blood mononuclear cells were used for TCR beta sequencing. Genomic DNA was extracted from the blood cell samples with the Qiagen DNeasy Blood Extraction Kit. The sequenced material came from PBMCs. This receptor was taken from a woman aged 25 to 39 in good health and CMV-seronegative. The chain links TRBV5-1 with TRBJ2-7; TRBD2 is perhaps the D gene, given 5 matching bases. The better agreement between TRBJ2-1 and the DNA end casts doubt on the J call. Here the CDR3 is given as CASSLEGSAYNEQFF. The DNA sequence is as follows: TGCGCCAGCAGCTTGGAAGGTAGCGCCTACAATGAGCAGTTCTTC.